The 14 T cell receptor beta chains listed next were all sequenced from one sample in a study of shared clonotypes between healthy human individuals. This table comes from immunoSEQ multiplex PCR, and its TCRdb copy is limited to in-frame clones, with some not included. The profile shows over a million clones, 78% of them singletons. What was sequenced was memory CD4+ T cells from PBMCs. Documented subset: CD45RA-negative fraction. These receptors were obtained from a man between 18 and 35 years old in good health. Some clones in this sample may be carry-over from other donors' samples.

The chain recombines TRBV18 with TRBJ1-5; the match to TRBD1 covers 9 bases. The germline V gene encodes CDR1 KGHSH and CDR2 LQKENI. The length of the CDR3 is 17 residues. The V gene end was trimmed by 5 bases and the J gene end by 2 bases; junction bases not matched to a gene: 10. The DNA of the CDR3 is TGTGCCAGCTCAGCCCCGGGAACAGGGGGCGGCAATCAGCCCCAGCATTTT. Its translation: CASSAPGTGGGNQPQHF.

The chain has TRBV5-1 and TRBJ1-4; TRBD1 matches 8 bases. This CDR3 region has 16 residues. Germline CDR1 is SGHRS and CDR2 is YFSETQ. The V gene end was trimmed by 0 bases and the J gene end by 5 bases; junction bases not matched to a gene: 6. CDR3 amino acids: CASSLGDRPSNEKLFF. CDR3 coding DNA: TGCGCCAGCAGCTTGGGGGACAGGCCCTCCAATGAAAAACTGTTTTTT. Drawing the rest from reference TRBV5-1 and TRBJ1-4, the complete variable domain is KAGVTQTPRYLIKTRGQQVTLSCSPISGHRSVSWYQQTPGQGLQFLFEYFSETQRNKGNFPGRFSGRQFSNSRSEMNVSTLELGDSALYLCASSLGDRPSNEKLFFGSGTQLSVL.

The chain combines TRBV9 with TRBJ2-2; the D is unclear. There are 14 residues in the CDR3. CDR1 and CDR2 from the germline V gene are SGDLS and YYNGEE. Trimming cost V 4 bases and J 7 bases, with 14 bases left between them. The CDR3 reads CASSYRAASGELFF. CDR3 DNA: TGTGCCAGCAGCTACCGGGCCGCCAGCGGGGAGCTGTTTTTT.

This clone was seen a handful of times. J is TRBJ2-5 and V is TRBV7-6; TRBD2 matches 11 bases. Germline trimming cut 0 bases from V and 2 bases from J; bases unmatched to any gene: 8. The CDR3 totals 18 residues. Germline V gene data show CDR1 as SGHVS and CDR2 as FNYEAQ. The CDR3 DNA reads as TGTGCCAGCAGCTTAGCGTTTCAGACTAGCGGGGCACAAGAGACCCAGTACTTC. It encodes CASSLAFQTSGAQETQYF.

The V gene is TRBV28, the J gene TRBJ1-1; 7 bases are shared with TRBD1. CDR1 is MDHEN, CDR2 SYDVKM, per germline. The CDR3 extends over 16 amino acids. With V trimmed by 5 bases and J by 2 bases, 11 bases remained unmatched. CDR3 DNA sequence: TGTGCCAGCAGTGTGCAGGGGGTCCCACCCAACACTGAAGCTTTCTTT. Amino acids: CASSVQGVPPNTEAFF.

V usage is TRBV7-3 and J usage is TRBJ2-1, with 8 bases aligning to TRBD1. Germline V CDR1 and CDR2: SGHTA, FQGTGA. The CDR3 loop spans 15 amino acids. Trimming took 5 bases from V and 5 from J; bases not matched to a gene: 8. As DNA, the CDR3 is TGTGCCAGCAGCCGACAGCAGGGGGCCCACAATGAGCAGTTCTTC. Its protein product is CASSRQQGAHNEQFF.

This rearrangement joins TRBV5-1 to TRBJ2-1, with 10 bases that match TRBD2. The CDR3 runs to 15 residues. CDR1 and CDR2 from the germline V gene are SGHRS and YFSETQ. After removal of 2 bases from V and 8 bases from J, the junction contained 7 bases not matched to a gene. The CDR3: CASSFLAGVVDEQFF. The CDR3 nucleotides are TGCGCCAGCAGCTTTCTAGCGGGAGTAGTTGATGAGCAGTTCTTC.

CDR3 sequence (DNA): TGTGCCTGGAGTGTGGAGACAGGGCATTACGAGCAGTACTTC. It encodes CAWSVETGHYEQYF. J is TRBJ2-7 and V is TRBV30; 7 positions agree with TRBD1. V dropped 0 bases and J dropped 4; count of bases not matched to a gene: 6. CDR3 length equals 14 residues. Germline CDR1 and CDR2: GTSNPN and SVGIG (reference sequence). Based on the CDR3 plus reference TRBV30 and TRBJ2-7, the full variable domain is SQTIHQWPATLVQPVGSPLSLECTVEGTSNPNLYWYRQAAGRGLQLLFYSVGIGQISSEVPQNLSASRPQDRQFILSSKKLLLSDSGFYLCAWSVETGHYEQYFGPGTRLTVT.

The gene calls are TRBV2 and TRBJ1-1; 7 bases are shared with TRBD1. The V gene's germline CDR1 is SNHLY and CDR2 FYNNEI. CDR3 length: 13 residues. With 11 bases clipped from V and 3 bases from J, the junction kept 9 bases outside the gene matches. The CDR3, as DNA: TGTGCCTGCGAACAGGGGTCTGACACTGAAGCTTTCTTT. Its translation: CACEQGSDTEAFF.

This clone has a single count. The V call is TRBV20-1, the J call TRBJ2-1; D gene unclear. CDR1 and CDR2 (germline): DFQATT, SNEGSKA (reference sequence). V lost 6 bases and J 8 bases, leaving 8 bases between the germline ends. The CDR3 covers 10 residues. For the CDR3, the DNA is TGCAGTGCCCCCCTTTATGAGCAGTTCTTC. Translating it yields CSAPLYEQFF.

Concerning this clone itself: This same CDR3 is encoded by further DNA sequences in the sample. The J gene is TRBJ2-7, the V gene TRBV20-1; no firm D call. The CDR3 length is 10 residues. V lost 1 base and J lost 2, with 0 bases in between. Looked up from germline, CDR1 is DFQATT and CDR2 is SNEGSKA (reference sequence). The CDR3 DNA sequence: TGCAGTGCTAGAGCCTACGAGCAGTACTTC. Translating gives CSARAYEQYF.

CDR3: CASSQEYRGSSSAQQETQYF. The CDR3 coding sequence is TGCGCCAGCAGCCAAGAGTATCGGGGTTCTTCTAGCGCTCAGCAAGAGACCCAGTACTTC. The V call is TRBV4-1, the J call TRBJ2-5, with D tentatively TRBD2 (6 bases). This CDR3 is 20 amino acids long. Trimming left V 0 bases short and J 2 bases short, with 25 bases between. CDR1 MGHRA and CDR2 YSYEKL come from the germline V gene.

The J gene is TRBJ2-1, the V gene TRBV5-1, with D perhaps matching TRBD1 (6 bases). Looked up from germline, CDR1 is SGHRS and CDR2 is YFSETQ. The CDR3 runs 16 residues. V lost 0 bases to trimming and J lost 2 bases, with 12 bases between them. This chain's CDR3 is CASSLAQGQTYNEQFF. In DNA form, the CDR3 reads TGCGCCAGCAGCTTGGCCCAGGGACAAACCTACAATGAGCAGTTCTTC.

A remark on this clone: This specimen includes other DNA sequences encoding the same CDR3. CDR3 nucleotides: TGCGCCAGCAGCTTAGCAGGACAGAATGAAAAACTGTTTTTT. It codes for CASSLAGQNEKLFF. The chain links TRBV5-1 to TRBJ1-4, with D perhaps matching TRBD1 (6 bases). The CDR3 is 14 amino acids. Germline loops: CDR1 SGHRS, CDR2 YFSETQ. Trimming removed 2 bases from V and 5 bases from J, with 10 bases in between.